The 2 T cell receptor beta chains in this list originate from one sample, sequenced in a study of shared clonotypes between healthy human individuals. Sequenced by immunoSEQ multiplex PCR; TCRdb stores in-frame clones only, minus some. The table shows some 1.4 million clones, with more than 95% occurring only once. The sequenced sample consisted of naive CD4+ T cells sorted from blood. Noted subset: CD45RA+ positively selected. The receptors originated from a man between 25 and 39 years old in good health.

As concerns this clone: Relative to the germline gene, one junction end is altered; a read error may explain this. The chain links TRBV19 to TRBJ2-2, with D perhaps matching TRBD1 (6 bases). The CDR3 is made up of 16 amino acids. Germline V gene data show CDR1 as LNHDA and CDR2 as SQIVND (reference sequence). CDR3 nucleotide sequence: TGTGCCAGCAGTATGACAGGCCCCATGAACACCGGGGAGCTGTTTTTT. Its protein product is CASSMTGPMNTGELFF.

V usage is TRBV10-3 and J usage is TRBJ2-2, with D uncertain. The germline gives CDR1 ENHRY, CDR2 SYGVKD. Trimming removed 1 base from V and 6 bases from J, with 6 bases in between. CDR3 length equals 13 residues. The CDR3 loop reads CAISELAAGELFF. The CDR3 DNA follows: TGTGCCATCAGTGAGTTGGCGGCCGGGGAGCTGTTTTTT.